The 13 T cell receptor beta chains in this list originate from one sample, sequenced in a study of T cells after yellow fever vaccination. TCRdb redid the calling of the 5' RACE reads with MiXCR, one entry per CDR3 protein. The table has hundreds of thousands of distinct CDR3 sequences, 9% to 15% seen once; the top ten hold about 16%. The sample consisted of PBMCs, taken on the day of the yellow fever booster vaccination. All receptors come from a man in his thirties or forties who received the YFV17D yellow fever vaccine.

The chain is built from TRBV15 and TRBJ2-3; D not resolved. Germline V CDR1 and CDR2: LNHNV, YYDKDF (reference sequence). V was pared by 4 bases and J by 5 bases, with 4 bases between. CDR3 length: 11 amino acids. The CDR3 DNA is TGTGCCACCAGCAACCAAGATACGCAGTATTTT. Its protein product is CATSNQDTQYF.

V gene TRBV12-3 or TRBV12-4 combines with J gene TRBJ2-7; D remains ambiguous. V shed 2 bases and J shed 3 bases, with 8 bases lying between them. CDR3 size: 13 residues. CDR3 in amino acids: CASSLRANYEQYF. The DNA of the CDR3 is TGTGCCAGCAGTTTACGTGCCAACTACGAGCAGTACTTC.

The gene calls are TRBV12-2 and TRBJ1-2. TRBV12-2 is a recognized pseudogene. The CDR3 extends over 13 amino acids. The CDR3 DNA sequence: TGTGCAAGTCGCTTAACGTCGTGGAATGGCTACACCTTC. Its translation: CASRLTSWNGYTF.

The chain has TRBV4-3 and TRBJ2-1; no clear D gene. The CDR3 has 13 amino acids. Trimming left V 4 bases short and J 6 bases short, with 10 bases between. The germline V gene has CDR1 LGHNA and CDR2 YSLEER. For the CDR3, the DNA is TGCGCCAGCAGCCTCACCTCCACCAATGAGCAGTTCTTC. The encoded protein is CASSLTSTNEQFF.

CDR3 residues: CASSPGTGGSDEQFF. The CDR3 DNA sequence: TGTGCCAGCAGTCCCGGGACAGGGGGCTCTGATGAGCAGTTCTTC. This sequence joins TRBV6-2 or TRBV6-3 and TRBJ2-1; 12 bases line up with TRBD1. Germline V gene data show CDR1 as MNHEY and CDR2 as SVGEGT. The V segment lost 5 bases and the J segment 8 bases; nucleotides outside the gene matches: 7. This CDR3 has 15 amino acids.

This chain connects TRBV6-5 to TRBJ2-3; D may be TRBD1 (8 bases). The CDR3 has 16 amino acids. CDR1 and CDR2 (germline): MNHEY, SVGAGI. Between the trimmed V and J ends, which lost 0 bases and 6 bases, there was a span of 16 bases. Here the CDR3 reads CASSYSNNRGGDTQYF. CDR3 DNA sequence: TGTGCCAGCAGTTACTCGAATAACAGGGGGGGGGATACGCAGTATTTT.

The V call is TRBV10-3, the J call TRBJ2-1, with 13 nucleotides matching TRBD2. The CDR3 consists of 16 residues. In germline, CDR1 is ENHRY, CDR2 SYGVKD. Trimming removed 0 bases from V and 16 bases from J; junction bases left unmatched: 12. The DNA for the CDR3 is TGTGCCATCAGTGAGTCGATAGGGACTAGCGGGATTCGAAGATTCTTC. Encoded protein: CAISESIGTSGIRRFF.

This clonotype appeared a few times. The chain carries TRBV19 and TRBJ1-1, with TRBD1 matching 11 bases. CDR1 is LNHDA and CDR2 is SQIVND in the germline V gene (reference sequence). Germline trimming cut 5 bases from V and 6 bases from J; bases unmatched to any gene: 5. The CDR3 spans 14 residues. CDR3 in amino acids: CASSRDRGRSEAFF. The CDR3 DNA follows: TGTGCCAGTAGTCGGGACAGGGGGAGGTCTGAAGCTTTCTTT.

This clonotype was seen just once. The J gene is TRBJ2-1, the V gene TRBV20-1; D unresolved. Per the germline V gene, CDR1 is DFQATT and CDR2 is SNEGSKA (reference sequence). V was cut by 1 base and J by 4 bases, with 5 bases left in between. The CDR3 is 12 amino acids. CDR3 loop: CSARAQYNEQFF. CDR3 coding DNA: TGCAGTGCTAGAGCTCAGTACAATGAGCAGTTCTTC.

This chain links TRBV12-3 or TRBV12-4 with TRBJ2-5; 8 bases agree with TRBD1. The CDR3 has 13 residues. Losses at the gene ends were 3 bases for V and 12 bases for J; bases not matched to a gene: 9. For the CDR3, the DNA is TGTGCCAGCAGTTTCAGGGACAGGCAATTGGAGTACTTC. Protein sequence: CASSFRDRQLEYF.

This clonotype has more than one count but fewer than ten. The chain combines TRBV11-1 with TRBJ1-1; D may be TRBD1 (6 bases). Germline lookup yields CDR1 SGHAT and CDR2 FQDESV (reference sequence). The length of the CDR3 is 19 residues. Trimming took 1 base from V and 3 from J, leaving 24 bases between them. The CDR3 sequence: CASSLESGGHSRRDTEAFF. The CDR3 DNA is TGTGCCAGCAGCTTAGAGTCCGGGGGACACAGCCGGAGGGACACTGAAGCTTTCTTT.

The chain has TRBV4-3 and TRBJ2-2, with 9 bases identical to TRBD2. This CDR3 region has 19 residues. The junction had 14 bases not matched to a gene; V was cut back by 1 base and J by 5 bases. CDR1 is LGHNA, CDR2 YSLEER, per germline. The CDR3 protein is CASSQGGLAGFPGTGELFF. The CDR3 DNA is TGCGCCAGCAGCCAAGGCGGGCTAGCGGGATTTCCCGGGACCGGGGAGCTGTTTTTT.

The chain joins TRBV20-1 to TRBJ2-5, with 8 bases fitting TRBD2. The CDR3 covers 14 residues. Germline CDR1 reads DFQATT; CDR2 reads SNEGSKA (reference sequence). Trimming at V came to 3 bases and at J to 0 bases, leaving 3 bases not matched to a gene. CDR3 sequence (DNA): TGCAGTGCTAGTTTTAGCGGGGACCAAGAGACCCAGTACTTC. This sequence encodes CSASFSGDQETQYF.